Only a few counts were recorded for the clone carrying this T cell receptor (beta chain). Germline is not matched at one junction end, which may reflect a read error. Combining a sample-barcoded 5' primer with a J-beta primer mix, a second PCR ran for roughly 6 to 11 cycles. Each cDNA molecule, via a template-switch adaptor with 12 random nucleotides, was tagged. TCRdb recomputed calls from the 5' RACE reads with MiXCR, one row per CDR3 protein. The data hold just under 550,000 distinct CDR3 sequences, with less than 25% observed a single time. Investigators took roughly 10 milliliters of peripheral blood from every donor. The germline CDR1 and CDR2 sequences are DFQATT and SNEGSKA (reference sequence). The CDR3 length is 14 residues. This entry comes from a study of blood T cells in healthy people across ages. The sample was also linked to a second study, of T cells of mothers and their children.

The sequence came from a boy between 5 and 17 years old in good health. The chain combines TRBV20-1 with TRBJ2-4, with TRBD2 matching over 7 bases. Sequenced input: blood. Written as DNA, the CDR3 is TGCAGTGCTTGTAGCGGGCTAGCCAAAAACACTCAGTACTTC. It specifies CSACSGLAKNTQYF.